This note documents a single T cell receptor beta chain sequence. The data were obtained in a study of cytomegalovirus exposure and HLA in healthy donors. Germline V CDR1 and CDR2: SGHDN, FVKESK. V was trimmed by 3 bases and J by 0 bases, leaving 6 bases between them. This CDR3 spans 14 amino acids. The primer mix had 60 Vbeta and 13 Jbeta primers. Profiled with immunoSEQ multiplex PCR; TCRdb holds only in-frame clones, not every one. The sample records about 170,000 clones, over 60% being singletons. The sequence derives from a woman aged 45-60 years in good health and CMV-seronegative. What was sequenced was PBMCs. The J gene is TRBJ1-5, the V gene TRBV14, with D possibly TRBD1 on 6 matching bases. The CDR3 region has the DNA TGTGCCAGCAGCCAGGGGGCTAGCAATCAGCCCCAGCATTTT. It codes for CASSQGASNQPQHF. The whole variable domain, filled in from reference TRBV14 and TRBJ1-5, reads EAGVTQFPSHSVIEKGQTVTLRCDPISGHDNLYWYRRVMGKEIKFLLHFVKESKQDESGMPNNRFLAERTGGTYSTLKVQPAELEDSGVYFCASSQGASNQPQHFGDGTRLSIL.